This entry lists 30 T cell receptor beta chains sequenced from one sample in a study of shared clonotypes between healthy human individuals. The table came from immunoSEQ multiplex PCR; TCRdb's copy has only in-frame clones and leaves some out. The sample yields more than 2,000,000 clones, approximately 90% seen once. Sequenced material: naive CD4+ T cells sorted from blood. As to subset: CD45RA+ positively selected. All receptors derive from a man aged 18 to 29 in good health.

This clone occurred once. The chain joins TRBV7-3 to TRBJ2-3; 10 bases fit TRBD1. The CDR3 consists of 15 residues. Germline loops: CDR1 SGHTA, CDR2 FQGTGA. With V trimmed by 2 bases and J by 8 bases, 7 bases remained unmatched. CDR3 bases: TGTGCCAGCAGCTTATTGGGACAGGGGCCTGGTACGCAGTATTTT. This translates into CASSLLGQGPGTQYF. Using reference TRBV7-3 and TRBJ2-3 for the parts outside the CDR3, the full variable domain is GAGVSQTPSNKVTEKGKYVELRCDPISGHTALYWYRQSLGQGPEFLIYFQGTGAADDSGLPNDRFFAVRPEGSVSTLKIQRTERGDSAVYLCASSLLGQGPGTQYFGPGTRLTVL.

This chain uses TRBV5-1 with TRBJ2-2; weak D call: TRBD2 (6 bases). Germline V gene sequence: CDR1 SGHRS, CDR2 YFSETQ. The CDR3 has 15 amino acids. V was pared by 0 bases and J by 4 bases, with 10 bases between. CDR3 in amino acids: CASSLEEGATGELFF. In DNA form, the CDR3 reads TGCGCCAGCAGCTTGGAGGAGGGTGCCACCGGGGAGCTGTTTTTT. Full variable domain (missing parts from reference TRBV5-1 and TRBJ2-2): KAGVTQTPRYLIKTRGQQVTLSCSPISGHRSVSWYQQTPGQGLQFLFEYFSETQRNKGNFPGRFSGRQFSNSRSEMNVSTLELGDSALYLCASSLEEGATGELFFGEGSRLTVL.

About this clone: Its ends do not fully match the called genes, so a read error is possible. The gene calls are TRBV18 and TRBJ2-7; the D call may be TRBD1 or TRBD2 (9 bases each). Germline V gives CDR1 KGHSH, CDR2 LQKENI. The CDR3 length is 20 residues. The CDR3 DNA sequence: TGTGCTAGCTCACCAAGGACAGGGACAGGGTATAGCGGGGGTACCTACGAGCAGTACTTC. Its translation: CASSPRTGTGYSGGTYEQYF.

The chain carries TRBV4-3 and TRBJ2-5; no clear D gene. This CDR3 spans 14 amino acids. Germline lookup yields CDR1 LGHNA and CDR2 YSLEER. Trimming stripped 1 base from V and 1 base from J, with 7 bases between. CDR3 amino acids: CASSQVVSQETQYF. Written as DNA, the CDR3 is TGCGCCAGCAGCCAAGTCGTCTCCCAAGAGACCCAGTACTTC.

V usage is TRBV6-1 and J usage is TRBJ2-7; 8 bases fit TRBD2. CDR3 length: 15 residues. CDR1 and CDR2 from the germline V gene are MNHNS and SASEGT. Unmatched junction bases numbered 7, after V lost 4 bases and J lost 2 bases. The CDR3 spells CASSVNGGAAYEQYF. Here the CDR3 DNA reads TGTGCCAGCAGTGTAAACGGGGGGGCCGCCTACGAGCAGTACTTC.

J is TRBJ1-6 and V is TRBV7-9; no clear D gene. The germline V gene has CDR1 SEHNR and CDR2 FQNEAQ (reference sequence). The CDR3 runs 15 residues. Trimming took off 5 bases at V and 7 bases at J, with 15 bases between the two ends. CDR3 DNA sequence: TGTGCCAGCAGCCCCCATGCCCAGCCAAATTCACCCCTCCACTTT. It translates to CASSPHAQPNSPLHF.

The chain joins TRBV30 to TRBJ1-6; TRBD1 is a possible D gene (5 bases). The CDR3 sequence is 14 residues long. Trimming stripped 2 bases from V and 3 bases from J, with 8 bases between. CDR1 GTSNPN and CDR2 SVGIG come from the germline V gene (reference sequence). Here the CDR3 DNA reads TGTGCCTGGAGTAAAGGGGTCTATAATTCACCCCTCCACTTT. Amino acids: CAWSKGVYNSPLHF.

The CDR3 reads CASSFGTQGKWGVYEQYF. The CDR3 bases are TGTGCCAGCAGCTTTGGGACACAGGGGAAGTGGGGTGTATACGAGCAGTACTTC. The rearrangement links TRBV5-4 to TRBJ2-7; 7 bases line up with TRBD1. The V and J ends lost 2 bases and 4 bases, in that order; junction bases with no gene match: 18. Germline V CDR1 and CDR2: SGHNT, YYREEE (reference sequence). The CDR3 is 18 amino acids.

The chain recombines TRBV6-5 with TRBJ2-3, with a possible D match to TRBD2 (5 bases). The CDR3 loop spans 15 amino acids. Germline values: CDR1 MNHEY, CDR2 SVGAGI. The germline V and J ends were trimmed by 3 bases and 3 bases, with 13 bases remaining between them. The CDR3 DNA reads TGTGCCAGCAGTTATGATTTTAGGAGGACAGATACGCAGTATTTT. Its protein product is CASSYDFRRTDTQYF.

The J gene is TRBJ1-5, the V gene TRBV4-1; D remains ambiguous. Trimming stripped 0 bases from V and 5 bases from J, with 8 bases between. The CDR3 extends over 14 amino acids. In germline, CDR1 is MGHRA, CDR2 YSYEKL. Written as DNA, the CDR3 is TGCGCCAGCAGCCAAGATTGGGTTGATCAGCCCCAGCATTTT. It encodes CASSQDWVDQPQHF.

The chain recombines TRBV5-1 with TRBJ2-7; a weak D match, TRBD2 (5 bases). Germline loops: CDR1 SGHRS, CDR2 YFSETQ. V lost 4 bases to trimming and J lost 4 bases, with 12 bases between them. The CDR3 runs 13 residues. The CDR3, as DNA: TGCGCCAGCAGCCATCAACCGGGGTACGAGCAGTACTTC. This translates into CASSHQPGYEQYF. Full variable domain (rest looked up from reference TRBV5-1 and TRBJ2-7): KAGVTQTPRYLIKTRGQQVTLSCSPISGHRSVSWYQQTPGQGLQFLFEYFSETQRNKGNFPGRFSGRQFSNSRSEMNVSTLELGDSALYLCASSHQPGYEQYFGPGTRLTVT.

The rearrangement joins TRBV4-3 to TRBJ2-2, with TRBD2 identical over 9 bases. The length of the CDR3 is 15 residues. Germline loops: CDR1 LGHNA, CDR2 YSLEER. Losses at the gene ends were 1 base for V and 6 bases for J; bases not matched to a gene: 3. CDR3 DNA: TGCGCCAGCAGCCAAGGCGGGAGGGCCTCCGGGGAGCTGTTTTTT. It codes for CASSQGGRASGELFF.

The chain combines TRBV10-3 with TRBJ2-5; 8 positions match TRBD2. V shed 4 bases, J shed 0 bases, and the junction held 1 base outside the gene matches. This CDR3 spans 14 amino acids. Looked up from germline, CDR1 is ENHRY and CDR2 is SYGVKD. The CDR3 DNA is TGTGCCATCAGTGCCGGGGGGGACCAAGAGACCCAGTACTTC. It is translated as CAISAGGDQETQYF.

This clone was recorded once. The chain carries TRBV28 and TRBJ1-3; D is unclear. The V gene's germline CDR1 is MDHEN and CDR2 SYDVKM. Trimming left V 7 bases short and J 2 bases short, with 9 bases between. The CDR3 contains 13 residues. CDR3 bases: TGTGCCAGCATCGGTGGAACTGGAAACACCATATATTTT. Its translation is CASIGGTGNTIYF.

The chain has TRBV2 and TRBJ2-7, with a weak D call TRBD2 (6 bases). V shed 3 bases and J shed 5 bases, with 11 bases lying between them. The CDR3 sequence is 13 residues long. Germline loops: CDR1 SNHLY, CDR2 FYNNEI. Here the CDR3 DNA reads TGTGCCAGCAGTGATTGGGGGGAGGACGAGCAGTACTTC. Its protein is CASSDWGEDEQYF.

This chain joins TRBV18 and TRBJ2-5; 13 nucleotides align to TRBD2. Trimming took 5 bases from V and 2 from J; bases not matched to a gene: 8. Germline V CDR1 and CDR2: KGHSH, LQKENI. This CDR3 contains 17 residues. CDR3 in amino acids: CASSTATSGRMQETQYF. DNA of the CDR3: TGTGCCAGCTCAACGGCGACTAGCGGGAGGATGCAAGAGACCCAGTACTTC. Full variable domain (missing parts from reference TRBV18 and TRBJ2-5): NAGVMQNPRHLVRRRGQEARLRCSPMKGHSHVYWYRQLPEEGLKFMVYLQKENIIDESGMPKERFSAEFPKEGPSILRIQQVVRGDSAAYFCASSTATSGRMQETQYFGPGTRLLVL.

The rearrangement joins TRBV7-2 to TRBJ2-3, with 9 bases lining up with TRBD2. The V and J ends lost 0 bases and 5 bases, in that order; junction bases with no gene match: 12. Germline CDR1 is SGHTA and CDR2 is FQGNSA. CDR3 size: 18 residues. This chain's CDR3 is CASSLASGGRDSRDTQYF. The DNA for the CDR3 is TGTGCCAGCAGCTTAGCATCGGGCGGGAGGGACTCACGAGATACGCAGTATTTT.

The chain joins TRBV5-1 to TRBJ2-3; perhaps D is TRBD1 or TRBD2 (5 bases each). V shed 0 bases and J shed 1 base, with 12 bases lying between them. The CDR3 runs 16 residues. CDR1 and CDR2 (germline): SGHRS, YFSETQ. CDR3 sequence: CASSLAGHRGTDTQYF. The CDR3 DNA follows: TGCGCCAGCAGCTTGGCGGGGCACCGAGGCACAGATACGCAGTATTTT.

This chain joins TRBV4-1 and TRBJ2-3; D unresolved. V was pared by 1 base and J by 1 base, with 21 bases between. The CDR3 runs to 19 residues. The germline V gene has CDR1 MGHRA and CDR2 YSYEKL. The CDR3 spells CASSQVPTNRVAGTDTQYF. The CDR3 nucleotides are TGCGCCAGCAGCCAAGTCCCGACCAACCGGGTGGCTGGCACAGATACGCAGTATTTT.

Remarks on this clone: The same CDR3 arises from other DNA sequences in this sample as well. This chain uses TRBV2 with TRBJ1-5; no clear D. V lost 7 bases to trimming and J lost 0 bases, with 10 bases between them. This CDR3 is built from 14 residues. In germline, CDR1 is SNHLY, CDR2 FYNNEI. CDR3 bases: TGTGCCAGCACCGCCGCCTATAGCAATCAGCCCCAGCATTTT. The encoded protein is CASTAAYSNQPQHF.

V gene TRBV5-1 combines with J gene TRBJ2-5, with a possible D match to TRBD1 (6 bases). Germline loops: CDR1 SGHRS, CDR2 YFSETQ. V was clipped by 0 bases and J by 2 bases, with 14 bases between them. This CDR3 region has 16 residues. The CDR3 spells CASSLGTARGQETQYF. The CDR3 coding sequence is TGCGCCAGCAGCTTGGGCACGGCCAGGGGTCAAGAGACCCAGTACTTC.

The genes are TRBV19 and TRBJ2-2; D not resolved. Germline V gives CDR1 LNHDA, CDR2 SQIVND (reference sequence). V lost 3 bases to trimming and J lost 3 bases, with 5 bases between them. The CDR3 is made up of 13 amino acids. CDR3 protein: CASSIMDTGELFF. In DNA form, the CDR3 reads TGTGCCAGTAGTATTATGGACACCGGGGAGCTGTTTTTT.

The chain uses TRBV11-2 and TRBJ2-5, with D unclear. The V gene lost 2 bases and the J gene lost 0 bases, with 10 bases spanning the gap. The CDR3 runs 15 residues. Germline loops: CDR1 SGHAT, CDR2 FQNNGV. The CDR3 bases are TGTGCCAGCAGCTTAAGCCCGGGCAACCAAGAGACCCAGTACTTC. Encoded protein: CASSLSPGNQETQYF.

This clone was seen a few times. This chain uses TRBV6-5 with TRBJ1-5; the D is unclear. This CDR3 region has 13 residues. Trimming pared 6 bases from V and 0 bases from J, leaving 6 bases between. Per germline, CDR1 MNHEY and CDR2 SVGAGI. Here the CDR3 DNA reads TGTGCCAGCAGCACAATTAGCAATCAGCCCCAGCATTTT. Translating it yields CASSTISNQPQHF.

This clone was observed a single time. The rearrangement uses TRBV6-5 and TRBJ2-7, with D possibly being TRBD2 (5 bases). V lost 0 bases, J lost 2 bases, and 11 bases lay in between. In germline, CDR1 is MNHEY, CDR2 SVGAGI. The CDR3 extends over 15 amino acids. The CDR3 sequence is CASSYSRRAAYEQYF. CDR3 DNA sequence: TGTGCCAGCAGTTACTCGAGGCGGGCCGCCTACGAGCAGTACTTC.

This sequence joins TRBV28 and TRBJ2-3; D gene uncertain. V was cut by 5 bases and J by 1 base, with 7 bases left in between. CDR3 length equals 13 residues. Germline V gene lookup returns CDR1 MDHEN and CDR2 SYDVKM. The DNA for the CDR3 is TGTGCCAGCAGTCCCGGCCGCACAGATACGCAGTATTTT. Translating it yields CASSPGRTDTQYF. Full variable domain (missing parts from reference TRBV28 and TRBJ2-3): DVKVTQSSRYLVKRTGEKVFLECVQDMDHENMFWYRQDPGLGLRLIYFSYDVKMKEKGDIPEGYSVSREKKERFSLILESASTNQTSMYLCASSPGRTDTQYFGPGTRLTVL.

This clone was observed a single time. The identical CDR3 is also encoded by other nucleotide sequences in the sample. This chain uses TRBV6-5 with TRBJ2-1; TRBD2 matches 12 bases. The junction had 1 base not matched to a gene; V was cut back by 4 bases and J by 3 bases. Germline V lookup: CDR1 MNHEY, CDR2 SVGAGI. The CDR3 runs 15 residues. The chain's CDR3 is CASSSGLAGYNEQFF. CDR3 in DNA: TGTGCCAGCAGTTCGGGACTAGCGGGCTACAATGAGCAGTTCTTC.

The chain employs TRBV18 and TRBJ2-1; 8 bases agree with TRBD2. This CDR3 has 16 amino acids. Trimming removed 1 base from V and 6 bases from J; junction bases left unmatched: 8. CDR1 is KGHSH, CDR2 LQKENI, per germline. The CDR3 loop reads CASSPQVSREVNEQFF. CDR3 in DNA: TGTGCCAGCTCACCACAAGTTTCGCGGGAGGTCAATGAGCAGTTCTTC. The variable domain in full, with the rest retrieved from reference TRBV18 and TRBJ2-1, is NAGVMQNPRHLVRRRGQEARLRCSPMKGHSHVYWYRQLPEEGLKFMVYLQKENIIDESGMPKERFSAEFPKEGPSILRIQQVVRGDSAAYFCASSPQVSREVNEQFFGPGTRLTVL.

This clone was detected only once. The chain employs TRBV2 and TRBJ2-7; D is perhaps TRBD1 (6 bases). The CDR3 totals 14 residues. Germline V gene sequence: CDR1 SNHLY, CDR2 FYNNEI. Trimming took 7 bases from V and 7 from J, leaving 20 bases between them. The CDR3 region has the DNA TGTGCCAGCAAAAATGGGCAGGGGCTGGGTGAGCAGTACTTC. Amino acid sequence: CASKNGQGLGEQYF.

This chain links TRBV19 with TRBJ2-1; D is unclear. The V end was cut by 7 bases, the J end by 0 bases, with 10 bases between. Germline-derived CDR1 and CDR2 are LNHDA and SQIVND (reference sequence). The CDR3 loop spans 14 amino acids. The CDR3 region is CASNRVLSYNEQFF. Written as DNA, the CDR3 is TGTGCCAGTAACCGGGTCCTCTCCTACAATGAGCAGTTCTTC.